This T cell receptor beta chain was sequenced during a study of T cells after yellow fever vaccination. Study information: SMART-Seq v4 Ultra Low Input served to prepare low-cell-number fractions.

The CDR3 consists of 12 residues. The ends lost 8 bases at V and 10 bases at J; junction bases unmatched: 7. CDR1 and CDR2 (germline): DFQATT, SNEGSKA (reference sequence). TCR cDNA was made by 5'RACE template switching, adding a universal primer site and UMIs. In TCRdb, the 5' RACE reads were re-called with MiXCR into one record per CDR3 protein. There are 300,000 to 450,000 distinct CDR3 sequences in the sample; over 5% occur only once, and around 16% lies in the top ten. This clonotype has a handful of counts. Its antigen is still unknown. Study-wide results and limits: A weaker secondary response peaked on day 5, the primary on day 15. Booster sampling recovered most clones from primary vaccination (96% CD4, just over 85% CD8).

J is TRBJ2-1 and V is TRBV20-1, with 11 bases fitting TRBD2. The sequence came from a man aged 30-40 years who received the YFV17D yellow fever vaccine. The sequenced sample was PBMCs, obtained 5 days after the yellow fever booster vaccination. CDR3 protein: CSTIAGGQEQFF. In nucleotides, the CDR3 is TGCAGTACAATAGCGGGAGGGCAGGAGCAGTTCTTC.